This T cell receptor beta chain appears in the sequencing data of a study of OX40 agonist ivuxolimab in advanced cancers. Turning to the overall study: Ivuxolimab, which targeted the costimulatory receptor OX40 (CD134), was an agonistic, fully human IgG2 monoclonal antibody. Intravenous ivuxolimab was administered to patients every 2 weeks at six dose levels: 0.01, 0.1, 0.3, 1.5, 3 and 10 mg/kg. Among the 50 to 55 dose-escalation patients, about 20 had hepatocellular carcinoma, approximately 15 melanoma, 9 renal cell carcinoma and 9 head and neck cancer. The dose-escalation cohort was about 83% male with a mean age of about 60 years, ranging from roughly 23 to 80. Patients were allowed to have had prior anti-PD-1, anti-PD-L1 or anti-CTLA-4 therapy, and roughly 40% of the dose-escalation patients had been treated with checkpoint inhibitors. Partial responses occurred in three dose-escalation patients: two with cutaneous melanoma and one with hepatocellular carcinoma. Peripheral TCRbeta sequencing was intended to test whether TCR sequence diversity was altered and clonal T-cell expansion was caused by ivuxolimab. The paper describes the monotherapy dose-escalation part (N ≈ 50 patients) of the phase I trial of ivuxolimab.

The trial excluded patients who had a history of autoimmune disease or who were on systemic immunosuppression. Peripheral blood for TCR sequencing was collected from all dose cohorts at baseline, on cycle 4 day 1, and on cycle 7 day 1. The samples were taken from a phase I, first-in-human, multicenter, open-label dose-escalation trial of ivuxolimab. Adults with locally advanced or metastatic melanoma, renal cell carcinoma, hepatocellular carcinoma or head and neck squamous cell carcinoma were enrolled in the trial. CD4+ and CD8+ T cells were sorted separately from peripheral blood before TCR sequencing. Summary of the overall study and its limitations: At doses of 0.1 to 3.0 mg/kg, clonal expansion of both CD4+ and CD8+ T cells in blood was seen between baseline and week 6. After ivuxolimab, CD8+ T cells had more expanded clones than CD4+ T cells on average. Low levels of normalized T-cell clonal expansion were also seen in some patients who did not respond. The antigen specificity of the peripheral T cells that underwent clonal expansion was not determined. In partial responders in the 0.1-3.0 mg/kg groups, normalized peripheral clonal expansion was found to be among the lowest, especially among CD8+ T cells.

In regard to this clone: Its cognate antigen has yet to be identified. Per-base quality was not reported, and no clone a single base away is much larger than it.

Genomic DNA was extracted from sorted cells for sequencing of the TCRbeta CDR3 region. The immunoSEQ Assay was used to sequence the TCRbeta CDR3 regions. TCRdb obtained this table from immuneACCESS and retained in-frame rearrangements with V and J assigned. These tables miss some clones; where compared with another copy, unresolved V genes account for less than half of the shortfall, and the remainder is unexplained. The sample table contains under 40,000 clones; only one count was recorded for just under 90% of them. Around 33% of the sample is held by the ten biggest clonotypes. The germline V gene provides CDR1 MDHEN and CDR2 SYDVKM. V loses 7 bases of germline sequence and J loses 6 bases, and the interval between the two ends is 15 bases. The CDR3 holds 13 amino acids from the cysteine to the phenylalanine. The kept DNA is CDR3 alone, 39 bases in frame from the first base.

The clonotype was recovered from an adult with an advanced solid tumor such as melanoma, head and neck, liver or kidney cancer. Sample: CD4+ or CD8+ T cells sorted from blood, taken in a trial of the OX40 agonist ivuxolimab. Rearrangement joined TRBV28 to TRBJ1-2; no D gene call is confident. The DNA sequence follows: TGTGCCAGCACCCTTGGAGGGAATGATGGCTACACCTTC. Translation gives CASTLGGNDGYTF.